The rows below give T cell receptor beta chains drawn from one sample of a study of cytomegalovirus exposure and HLA in healthy donors. Assay used: immunoSEQ multiplex PCR; TCRdb lists only in-frame clones, some missing. The sample includes about 120,000 clones, over 75% of them seen just once. Sequencing input: PBMCs. The receptors were sampled from a woman in her late teens or twenties in good health and CMV-seronegative. CDR3s leave out the opening cysteine and the closing phenylalanine or tryptophan. The D gene is left open where the match is weak. Some rows mark clone size as missing; the rest say once, few, many or name a class of expanded clone.

>TRBV7-9|TRBJ1-3|-|-
ASSFSGERSGNTIY
>TRBV27|TRBJ2-7|TRBD1|-
ASSSPGTGNHEQY
>TRBV27|TRBJ2-1|TRBD2|-
ASSSKKLTGTSGGLYNEQF
>TRBV11-2|TRBJ2-3|-|-
ASSLDRAPDTQY
>TRBV7-2|TRBJ1-1|-|-
ASSFRWNTEAF
>TRBV19|TRBJ2-3|-|-
ASSRDFRDTQY
>TRBV2|TRBJ1-5|TRBD1|-
ASSLTGGDQPQH
>TRBV27|TRBJ2-7|-|-
ASGSGWRQY
>TRBV6-5|TRBJ2-5|-|few
ASRVSPAGTQY
>TRBV5-1|TRBJ2-1|TRBD2|once
ASSLNSGRGYEQF
>TRBV15|TRBJ1-1|TRBD1|-
ATSKTGVGTEAF
>TRBV7-9|TRBJ2-2|TRBD2|-
ASSQAGGLNTGELF
>TRBV2|TRBJ2-7|-|-
ASSDAPTPSYEQY
>TRBV11-3|TRBJ2-2|-|-
ASSARTANTGELF
>TRBV14|-|TRBD2|-
ASSQPGLRYEQY
>TRBV14|TRBJ2-6|TRBD1|-
ASSHIGQMRQGAPGANGLT
>TRBV18|TRBJ1-1|-|-
ASSPPESGHLNTEAF
>TRBV5-1|TRBJ1-1|TRBD1|-
ASSLDRGGLEAF
>TRBV27|TRBJ2-7|TRBD1|once
ASSFSVGTEFYEQY
>TRBV30|TRBJ2-4|-|-
AWSERGNIQY
>TRBV16|TRBJ1-2|-|-
ASSPLRTAIYTNYGYT
>TRBV6-6|TRBJ1-1|-|-
ASSSGNRATF
>TRBV25-1|TRBJ1-1|-|-
ASMRADRHTEAF
>TRBV9|TRBJ2-1|TRBD2|-
ASSVGSASGVSYNEQF
>TRBV11-3|TRBJ2-2|-|-
ASSQIGGGSTGELF
>TRBV18|TRBJ1-5|-|few
ASSPYGGTRNQPQH
>TRBV10-1|TRBJ2-2|TRBD1|-
ASSRTPPGQGTGELF
>TRBV19|TRBJ1-3|-|-
ASSITGTGGRNTIY